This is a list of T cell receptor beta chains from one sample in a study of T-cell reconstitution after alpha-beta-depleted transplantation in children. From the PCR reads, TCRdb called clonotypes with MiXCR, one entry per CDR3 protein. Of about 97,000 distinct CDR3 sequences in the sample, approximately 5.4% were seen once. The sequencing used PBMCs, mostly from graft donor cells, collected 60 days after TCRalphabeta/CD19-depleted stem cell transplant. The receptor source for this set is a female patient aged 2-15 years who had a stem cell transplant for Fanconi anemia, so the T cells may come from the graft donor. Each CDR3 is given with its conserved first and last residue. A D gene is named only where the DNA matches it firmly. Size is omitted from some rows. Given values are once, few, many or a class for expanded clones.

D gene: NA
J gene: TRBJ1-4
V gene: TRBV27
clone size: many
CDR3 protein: CASSLWGSNEKLFF
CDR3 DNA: TGTGCCAGCAGTTTATGGGGTTCTAATGAAAAACTGTTTTTT

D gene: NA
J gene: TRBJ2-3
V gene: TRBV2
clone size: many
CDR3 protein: CASTQFSDTQYF
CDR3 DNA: TGTGCCAGCACCCAATTCTCAGATACGCAGTATTTT

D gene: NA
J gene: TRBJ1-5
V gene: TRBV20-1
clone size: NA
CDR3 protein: CCARDPWWGGGDQPQHF
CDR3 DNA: TGCTGTGCTAGAGATCCGTGGTGGGGTGGGGGGGATCAGCCCCAGCATTTT

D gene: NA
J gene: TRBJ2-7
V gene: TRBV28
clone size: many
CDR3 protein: CASSLSRGAFEQYF
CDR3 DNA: TGTGCCAGCAGTTTATCCAGGGGGGCCTTCGAGCAGTACTTC

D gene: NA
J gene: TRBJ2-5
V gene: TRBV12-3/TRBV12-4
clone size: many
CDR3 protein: CASSSRETQYF
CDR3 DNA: TGTGCCAGCAGTTCTCGGGAGACCCAGTACTTC

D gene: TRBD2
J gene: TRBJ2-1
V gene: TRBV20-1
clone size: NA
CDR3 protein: CSAPGLAGYSEQFF
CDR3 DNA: TGCAGTGCCCCGGGACTAGCGGGATACAGTGAGCAGTTCTTC

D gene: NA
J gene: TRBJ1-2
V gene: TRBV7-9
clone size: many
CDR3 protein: CASSLEMSAVNYGYTF
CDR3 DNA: TGTGCCAGCAGCTTAGAGATGTCGGCAGTCAACTATGGCTACACCTTC

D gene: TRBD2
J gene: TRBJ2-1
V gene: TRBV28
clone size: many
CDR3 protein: CASSKIAGGLDKQFF
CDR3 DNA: TGTGCCAGCAGCAAAATAGCGGGGGGGCTGGACAAGCAGTTCTTC

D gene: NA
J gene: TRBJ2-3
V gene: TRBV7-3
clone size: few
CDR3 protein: CASSPGLSTDTQYF
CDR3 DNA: TGTGCCAGCAGCCCGGGACTCAGCACAGATACGCAGTATTTT

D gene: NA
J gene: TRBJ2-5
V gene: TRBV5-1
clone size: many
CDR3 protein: CASSLEGGRVETQYF
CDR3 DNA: TGCGCCAGCAGCTTGGAAGGGGGGCGAGTGGAGACCCAGTACTTC

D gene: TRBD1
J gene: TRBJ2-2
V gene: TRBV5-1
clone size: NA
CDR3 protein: CASRDRVPNTGELFF
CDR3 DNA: TGCGCCAGCAGGGACAGGGTGCCGAACACCGGGGAGCTGTTTTTT

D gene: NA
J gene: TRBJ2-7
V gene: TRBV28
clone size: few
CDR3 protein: CASSFQGSGYEQYF
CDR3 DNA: TGTGCCAGCAGTTTTCAGGGGTCAGGCTACGAGCAGTACTTC

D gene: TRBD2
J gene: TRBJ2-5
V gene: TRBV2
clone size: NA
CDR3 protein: CASRRSSGRETQYF
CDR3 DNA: TGTGCCAGCCGCCGCTCTAGCGGACGGGAGACCCAGTACTTC

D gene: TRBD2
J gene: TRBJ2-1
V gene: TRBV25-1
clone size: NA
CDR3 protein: CASSAPRPSGRDNEQFF
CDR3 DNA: TGTGCCAGCAGTGCACCCCGCCCAAGCGGGAGAGACAATGAGCAGTTCTTC

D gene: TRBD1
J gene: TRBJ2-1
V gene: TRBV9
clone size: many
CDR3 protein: CASSVGTGPYYNEQFF
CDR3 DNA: TGTGCCAGCAGCGTAGGGACAGGACCTTACTACAATGAGCAGTTCTTC

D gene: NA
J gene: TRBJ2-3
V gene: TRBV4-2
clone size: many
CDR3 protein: CASSQGSADTQYF
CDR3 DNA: TGTGCCAGCAGCCAAGGGAGCGCAGATACGCAGTATTTT

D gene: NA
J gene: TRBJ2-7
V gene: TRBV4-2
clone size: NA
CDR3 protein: CASSQEFARYEQYF
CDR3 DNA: TGTGCCAGCAGCCAAGAATTCGCAAGATACGAGCAGTACTTC

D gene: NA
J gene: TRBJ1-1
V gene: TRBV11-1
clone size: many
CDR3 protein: CASSNHRTALGETFF
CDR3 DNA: TGTGCCAGCAGCAACCATCGGACAGCTTTGGGAGAAACTTTCTTT

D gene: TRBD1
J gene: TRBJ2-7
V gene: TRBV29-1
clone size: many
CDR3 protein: CSVEYPGQGSYEQYF
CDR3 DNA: TGCAGCGTTGAATACCCCGGACAGGGCTCCTACGAGCAGTACTTC

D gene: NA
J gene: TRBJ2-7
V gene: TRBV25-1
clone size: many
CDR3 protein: CASSGTALSYEQYF
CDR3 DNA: TGTGCCAGCAGTGGGACAGCACTCTCCTACGAGCAGTACTTC

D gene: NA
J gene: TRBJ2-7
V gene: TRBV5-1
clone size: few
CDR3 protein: CASSPTIFDKFSSYEQYF
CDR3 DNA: TGCGCCAGCAGCCCGACTATATTCGACAAGTTCAGCTCCTACGAGCAGTACTTC

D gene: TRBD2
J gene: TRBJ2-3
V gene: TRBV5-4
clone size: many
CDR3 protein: CASSSKAGALDTQYF
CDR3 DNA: TGTGCCAGCAGCTCAAAAGCGGGGGCGTTAGATACGCAGTATTTT

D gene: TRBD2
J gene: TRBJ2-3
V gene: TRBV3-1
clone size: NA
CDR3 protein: CACSQGRSGGLAGDTEYF
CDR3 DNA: TGTGCCTGCAGCCAAGGAAGATCTGGAGGACTAGCGGGAGATACGGAGTATTTT

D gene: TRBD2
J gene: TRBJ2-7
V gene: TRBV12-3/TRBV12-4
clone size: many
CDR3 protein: CASSLNPSGSGHEQYF
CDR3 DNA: TGTGCCAGCAGTTTAAACCCCAGCGGGAGTGGCCACGAGCAGTACTTC

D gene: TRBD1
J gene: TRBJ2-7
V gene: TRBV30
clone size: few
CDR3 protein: CAWSVLAGGDEQYF
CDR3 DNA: TGTGCCTGGAGTGTACTGGCAGGGGGCGACGAGCAGTACTTC

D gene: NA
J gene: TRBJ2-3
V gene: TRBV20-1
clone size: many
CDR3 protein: CSATPFGGRTDTQYF
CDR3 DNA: TGCAGTGCTACCCCATTCGGGGGACGCACAGATACGCAGTATTTT

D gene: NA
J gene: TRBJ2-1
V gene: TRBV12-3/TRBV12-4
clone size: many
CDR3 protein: CASRSGTPYNEQFF
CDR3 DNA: TGTGCCAGCAGGTCCGGGACTCCCTACAATGAGCAGTTCTTC

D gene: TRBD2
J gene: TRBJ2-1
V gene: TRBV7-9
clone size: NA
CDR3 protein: CASSLALAGGSNEQFF
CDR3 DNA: TGTGCCAGCAGCTTAGCACTAGCGGGGGGGTCCAATGAGCAGTTCTTC

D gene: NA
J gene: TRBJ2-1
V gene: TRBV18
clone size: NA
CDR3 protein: CASSPALAYNEQFF
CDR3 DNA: TGTGCCAGCTCACCAGCCCTAGCCTACAATGAGCAGTTCTTC

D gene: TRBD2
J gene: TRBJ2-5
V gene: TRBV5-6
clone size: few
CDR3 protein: CASSLGQRGVSQYF
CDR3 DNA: TGTGCCAGCAGCTTGGGCCAGCGGGGCGTTTCCCAGTACTTC

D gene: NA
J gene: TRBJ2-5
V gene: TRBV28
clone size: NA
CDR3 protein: CASSSHSSPTQETQYF
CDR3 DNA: TGTGCCAGCAGTTCCCACTCCTCTCCAACACAAGAGACCCAGTACTTC

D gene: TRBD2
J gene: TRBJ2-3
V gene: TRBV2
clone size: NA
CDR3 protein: CASSAGGGDTQYF
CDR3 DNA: TGTGCCAGCAGCGCCGGGGGAGGGGATACGCAGTATTTT

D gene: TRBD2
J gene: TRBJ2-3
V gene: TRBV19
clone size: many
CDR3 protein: CASSRPTSGTNTDTQYF
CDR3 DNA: TGTGCCAGTAGTAGGCCAACCAGCGGGACCAACACAGATACGCAGTATTTT

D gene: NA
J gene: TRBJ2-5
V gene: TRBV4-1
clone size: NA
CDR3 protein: CASSQDRTLTKETQYF
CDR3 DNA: TGCGCCAGCAGCCAAGATAGAACCTTAACAAAAGAGACCCAGTACTTC

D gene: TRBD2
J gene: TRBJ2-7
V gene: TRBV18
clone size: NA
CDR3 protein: CASSQRLAGDYEQYF
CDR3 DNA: TGTGCCAGCTCTCAAAGACTAGCGGGGGACTACGAGCAGTACTTC

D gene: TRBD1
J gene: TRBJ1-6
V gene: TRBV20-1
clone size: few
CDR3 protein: CSAPDLTGAGSPLHF
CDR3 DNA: TGCAGTGCACCTGACTTAACAGGGGCCGGTTCACCCCTCCACTTT

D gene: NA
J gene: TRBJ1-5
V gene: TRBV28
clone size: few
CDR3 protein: CASSTRETQPQHF
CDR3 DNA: TGTGCCAGCAGTACCAGGGAAACGCAGCCCCAGCATTTT

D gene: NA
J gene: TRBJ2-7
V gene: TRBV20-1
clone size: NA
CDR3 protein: CSAIRLPMRPYEQYF
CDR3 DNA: TGCAGTGCTATCAGGCTACCCATGAGACCCTACGAGCAGTACTTC

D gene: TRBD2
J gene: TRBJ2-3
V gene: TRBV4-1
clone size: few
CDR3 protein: CASSQQTWTSGTDTQYF
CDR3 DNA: TGCGCCAGCAGCCAACAAACCTGGACTAGCGGCACAGATACGCAGTATTTT

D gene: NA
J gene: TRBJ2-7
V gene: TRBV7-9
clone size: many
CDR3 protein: CASSLGRERWQYF
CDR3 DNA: TGTGCCAGCAGCTTAGGCAGGGAGCGGTGGCAGTACTTC

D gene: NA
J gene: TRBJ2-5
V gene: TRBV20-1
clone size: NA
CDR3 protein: CSAAWTLALAPPYF
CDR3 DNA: TGCAGTGCTGCCTGGACTCTTGCCTTAGCCCCTCCGTACTTC

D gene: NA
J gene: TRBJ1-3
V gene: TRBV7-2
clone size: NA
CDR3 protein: CASSLPFGNTIYF
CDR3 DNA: TGTGCCAGCAGCTTACCTTTCGGAAACACCATATATTTT

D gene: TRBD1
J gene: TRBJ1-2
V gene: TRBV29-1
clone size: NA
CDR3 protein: CSVDKDRGLNYGYTF
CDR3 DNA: TGCAGCGTTGATAAGGACAGGGGCCTTAACTATGGCTACACCTTC

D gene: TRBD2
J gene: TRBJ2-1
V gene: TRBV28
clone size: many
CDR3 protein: CASSLGTSRYNEQFF
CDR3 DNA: TGTGCCAGCAGTTTAGGGACTAGCAGATACAATGAGCAGTTCTTC

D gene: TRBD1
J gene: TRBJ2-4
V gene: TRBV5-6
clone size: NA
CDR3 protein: CASSLGTGEYIQYF
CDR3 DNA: TGTGCCAGCAGCTTAGGGACAGGGGAATACATTCAGTACTTC

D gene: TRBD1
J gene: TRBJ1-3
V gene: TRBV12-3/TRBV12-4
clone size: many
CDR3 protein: CASSPTGAGNTIYF
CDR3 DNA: TGTGCCAGCAGCCCGACAGGGGCTGGAAACACCATATATTTT

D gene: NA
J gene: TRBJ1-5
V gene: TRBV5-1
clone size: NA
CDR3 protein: CASSLDGGGQPQHF
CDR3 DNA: TGCGCCAGCAGCTTAGACGGGGGGGGTCAGCCCCAGCATTTT

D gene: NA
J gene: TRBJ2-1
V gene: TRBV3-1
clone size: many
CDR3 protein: CASSQDEYYNEQFF
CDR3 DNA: TGTGCCAGCAGCCAAGACGAATACTACAATGAGCAGTTCTTC

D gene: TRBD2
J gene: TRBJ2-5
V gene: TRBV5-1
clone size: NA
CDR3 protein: CASRPLAGGRETQYF
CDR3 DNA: TGCGCGAGTAGACCTCTAGCGGGGGGTAGAGAGACCCAGTACTTC

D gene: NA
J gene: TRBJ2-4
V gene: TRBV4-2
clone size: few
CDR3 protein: CASSQASLAKNIQYF
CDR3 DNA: TGTGCCAGCAGCCAAGCAAGCCTAGCCAAAAACATTCAGTACTTC

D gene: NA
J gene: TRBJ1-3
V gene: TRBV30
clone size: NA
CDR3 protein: CAWSVGGSGNTIYF
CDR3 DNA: TGTGCCTGGAGTGTAGGGGGCTCTGGAAACACCATATATTTT

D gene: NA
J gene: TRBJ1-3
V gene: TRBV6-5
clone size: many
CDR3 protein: CASSYSEGSGNTIYF
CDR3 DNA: TGTGCCAGCAGTTACTCAGAAGGAAGTGGAAACACCATATATTTT